A single sample is the source of the 26 T cell receptor beta chains below, sequenced in a study of cytomegalovirus exposure and HLA in healthy donors. PCR amplification relied on 60 Vbeta primers (plus 13 Jbeta primers). Assay: immunoSEQ multiplex PCR; the TCRdb copy retains only in-frame clones and omits some. The sample lists about 130,000 clones, roughly four fifths occurring once. Sequenced material: PBMCs. These receptors all come from a boy aged 2 to 10 in good health and CMV-seronegative.

This chain connects TRBV4-2 to TRBJ2-7, with 10 bases identical to TRBD2. Unmatched junction bases numbered 2, after V lost 0 bases and J lost 3 bases. The CDR3 covers 15 residues. Germline lookup yields CDR1 LGHNA and CDR2 YNFKEQ. CDR3 nucleotides: TGTGCCAGCAGCCAAGAGTCTAGCGGGGGCTACGAGCAGTACTTC. Translated, it gives CASSQESSGGYEQYF.

The J gene is TRBJ2-7, the V gene TRBV13; TRBD2 might be the D (6 bases). Germline CDR1 reads PRHDT; CDR2 reads FYEKMQ (reference sequence). The ends were cut back, 5 bases at V and 2 bases at J, with 16 bases in the middle. The CDR3 has 15 amino acids. The CDR3 protein is CASSLRRGLTYEQYV. The CDR3 DNA reads TGTGCCAGCAGCCTCCGGAGGGGTCTTACCTACGAGCAGTACGTC.

This CDR3 reads CASSDLEKSTDTQYF. CDR3 DNA: TGTGCCAGCAGTGACCTGGAGAAAAGCACAGATACGCAGTATTTT. The V call is TRBV25-1, the J call TRBJ2-3; unclear D gene. The CDR3 has 15 residues. Germline CDR1 and CDR2: MGHDK and SYGVNS. V was clipped by 3 bases and J by 0 bases, with 10 bases between them.

The CDR3: CASRTQGTSGNTGELFF. The CDR3 bases are TGTGCCAGCAGGACCCAGGGGACTAGCGGGAACACCGGGGAGCTGTTTTTT. The V call is TRBV7-3, the J call TRBJ2-2; 11 bases match TRBD2. V was clipped by 6 bases and J by 1 base; unmatched bases: 7. The CDR3 sequence is 17 residues long. The germline V gene has CDR1 SGHTA and CDR2 FQGTGA.

The V gene is TRBV6-6, the J gene TRBJ1-4; D uncertain. CDR1 and CDR2 from the germline V gene are MNHNY and SVGAGI (reference sequence). Trimming took off 2 bases at V and 4 bases at J, with 11 bases between the two ends. The CDR3 runs to 15 residues. The CDR3 DNA follows: TGTGCCAGCAGTTACGGTCAGGCCTATAATGAAAAACTGTTTTTT. It yields the protein CASSYGQAYNEKLFF.

This clone was found a few times. The chain couples TRBV14 to TRBJ2-3; a possible D gene is TRBD1 (7 bases). Between the trimmed V and J ends, which lost 5 bases and 0 bases, there was a span of 18 bases. This CDR3 has 17 residues. Germline CDR1 SGHDN, CDR2 FVKESK. This CDR3 reads CASSSEEGALSTDTQYF. For the CDR3, the DNA is TGTGCCAGCAGCTCGGAGGAGGGGGCCTTAAGCACAGATACGCAGTATTTT.

This clone showed up just once. V usage is TRBV7-2 and J usage is TRBJ1-5; D gene uncertain. This CDR3 contains 13 residues. CDR1 and CDR2 from the germline V gene are SGHTA and FQGNSA. Trimming took 5 bases from V and 4 from J, leaving 9 bases between them. The CDR3 DNA is TGTGCCAGCAGCCGGGGAGGAAATCAGCCCCAGCATTTT. This sequence encodes CASSRGGNQPQHF.

CDR3 region: CASSPREDEAFF. The DNA of the CDR3 is TGTGCCAGCTCACCCCGGGAAGATGAAGCTTTCTTT. The chain is built from TRBV18 and TRBJ1-1, with D hard to call. The CDR3 sequence is 12 residues long. Deletions cut 3 bases from V and 7 bases from J, with 9 bases between. The germline V gene has CDR1 KGHSH and CDR2 LQKENI.

The chain is built from TRBV6-4 and TRBJ1-1; D is undetermined. V lost 6 bases, J lost 6 bases, and 14 bases lay in between. Germline V gene data show CDR1 as MRHNA and CDR2 as SNTAGT. The CDR3 is 13 residues long. The CDR3 DNA sequence: TGTGCCAGCAGCGCCGGGTTTGCTTCTGAAGCTTTCTTT. It yields the protein CASSAGFASEAFF.

The V call is TRBV28, the J call TRBJ2-7, with TRBD1 matching 7 bases. The CDR3 loop spans 14 amino acids. Germline V lookup: CDR1 MDHEN, CDR2 SYDVKM. V was clipped by 6 bases and J by 2 bases; unmatched bases: 7. The CDR3: CASSPRTGPYEQYF. CDR3 bases: TGTGCCAGCAGCCCAAGGACAGGACCCTACGAGCAGTACTTC.

The chain is built from TRBV5-6 and TRBJ2-7, with 8 positions matching TRBD2. V gave up 0 bases and J gave up 1 base; unmatched junction bases: 6. Germline CDR1 and CDR2: SGHDT and YYEEEE. This CDR3 is 16 amino acids long. CDR3 loop: CASSLVGSGGSYEQYF. CDR3 coding DNA: TGTGCCAGCAGCTTGGTCGGGAGCGGGGGATCCTACGAGCAGTACTTC.

The J gene is TRBJ1-6, the V gene TRBV28; D is undetermined. The V gene lost 7 bases and the J gene lost 5 bases, with 18 bases spanning the gap. CDR1 is MDHEN and CDR2 is SYDVKM in the germline V gene. This CDR3 is 16 amino acids long. This CDR3 reads CASTPRQALNNSPLHF. CDR3 DNA sequence: TGTGCCAGCACCCCCCGGCAGGCCCTAAATAATTCACCCCTCCACTTT. Supplemented by reference TRBV28 and TRBJ1-6, the full variable domain reads DVKVTQSSRYLVKRTGEKVFLECVQDMDHENMFWYRQDPGLGLRLIYFSYDVKMKEKGDIPEGYSVSREKKERFSLILESASTNQTSMYLCASTPRQALNNSPLHFGNGTRLTVT.

J is TRBJ2-7 and V is TRBV7-2, with D possibly TRBD2 on 6 matching bases. Germline CDR1 reads SGHTA; CDR2 reads FQGNSA. There are 15 residues in the CDR3. Between the trimmed V and J ends, which lost 1 base and 1 base, there was a span of 11 bases. CDR3 in amino acids: CASSLDGTFSYEQYF. DNA of the CDR3: TGTGCCAGCAGCTTAGACGGGACTTTTTCCTACGAGCAGTACTTC.

The V and J genes are TRBV30 and TRBJ1-5; the D is unclear. The germline gives CDR1 GTSNPN, CDR2 SVGIG (reference sequence). V lost 2 bases and J 10 bases, leaving 15 bases between the germline ends. CDR3 size: 13 residues. The CDR3 coding sequence is TGTGCCTGGAGTCCGGTGGGGAGAGGACCCCAGCATTTT. Amino acids: CAWSPVGRGPQHF.

The rearrangement joins TRBV27 to TRBJ2-3; 7 positions match TRBD1. Germline values: CDR1 MNHEY, CDR2 SMNVEV (reference sequence). This CDR3 region has 15 residues. Trimming cost V 1 base and J 3 bases; bases outside gene matches: 4. CDR3 protein: CASSLYPGGTDTQYF. CDR3 in DNA: TGTGCCAGCAGTTTATACCCAGGGGGAACAGATACGCAGTATTTT.

Note on this clone: Within the sample, other DNA sequences also encode this same CDR3. V is TRBV5-1 and J is TRBJ2-7; the match to TRBD2 covers 15 bases. J gave up 3 bases and V 3 bases, and 7 bases lay outside the gene matches. CDR3 length: 17 residues. Germline lookup yields CDR1 SGHRS and CDR2 YFSETQ. This CDR3 reads CASSSGTSGRRGYEQYV. CDR3 DNA: TGCGCCAGCAGCTCCGGGACTAGCGGGAGGCGGGGCTACGAGCAGTACGTC.

V and J are TRBV5-3 and TRBJ2-3, with 10 bases matching TRBD2. TRBV5-3 belongs to the ORF category, with a function that is uncertain. CDR3 length equals 16 residues. The V segment lost 4 bases and the J segment 7 bases; nucleotides outside the gene matches: 12. The CDR3 nucleotides read TGTGCCAGAAGCACTGTACTAGCGGGACGTACGCATACGCAGTATTTT. Protein product: CARSTVLAGRTHTQYF.

The DNA of the CDR3 is TGCGCCAGCAGCCAAGAAGAGGCCGGGGAGCTGTTTTTT. Translating it yields CASSQEEAGELFF. The chain carries TRBV4-3 and TRBJ2-2; D unclear. This CDR3 contains 13 residues. Trimming cost V 0 bases and J 6 bases, with 5 bases left between them. Germline V gives CDR1 LGHNA, CDR2 YSLEER.

The chain joins TRBV6-1 to TRBJ2-7, with 11 bases aligning to TRBD2. The CDR3 length is 16 residues. Germline CDR1 reads MNHNS; CDR2 reads SASEGT. Unmatched junction bases numbered 7, after V lost 1 base and J lost 5 bases. The CDR3 DNA reads TGTGCCAGCAGTGAAGGTTGGCTAGCGGGAGGAAACGAGCAGTACGTC. Its protein product is CASSEGWLAGGNEQYV.

J is TRBJ1-5 and V is TRBV28, with TRBD1 matching 9 bases. The junction had 9 bases not matched to a gene; V was cut back by 3 bases and J by 6 bases. Looked up from germline, CDR1 is MDHEN and CDR2 is SYDVKM. This CDR3 comprises 16 residues. The CDR3 is CASSFLQGATGQPQHF. DNA for the CDR3: TGTGCCAGCAGTTTTCTACAGGGGGCAACGGGTCAGCCCCAGCATTTT.

CDR3 bases: TGTGCCTCCCAAAAGGACAGGACGAACTATGGCTACACCTTC. Translation gives CASQKDRTNYGYTF. The chain is built from TRBV19 and TRBJ1-2, with 7 bases identical to TRBD1. CDR3 length equals 14 residues. Germline CDR1 reads LNHDA; CDR2 reads SQIVND (reference sequence). The ends lost 11 bases at V and 2 bases at J; junction bases unmatched: 11.

This chain links TRBV7-6 with TRBJ1-1; a weak D match, TRBD1 (6 bases). V was pared by 1 base and J by 4 bases, with 13 bases between. Germline V gene lookup returns CDR1 SGHVS and CDR2 FNYEAQ. The CDR3 has 15 residues. CDR3 in amino acids: CASSLDGGRGTEAFF. The CDR3 bases are TGTGCCAGCAGCTTAGATGGGGGCAGGGGCACTGAAGCTTTCTTT.

The chain couples TRBV19 to TRBJ1-3; D remains ambiguous. The V and J ends lost 5 bases and 0 bases respectively, with 11 bases between them. This CDR3 has 15 residues. Germline CDR1 reads LNHDA; CDR2 reads SQIVND (reference sequence). In nucleotides, the CDR3 is TGTGCCAGTAGTCGGTGGGCAAGCTCTGGAAACACCATATATTTT. Amino acids: CASSRWASSGNTIYF.

The chain carries TRBV6-5 and TRBJ2-6, with a possible D match to TRBD2 (6 bases). Germline loops: CDR1 MNHEY, CDR2 SVGAGI. The CDR3 consists of 15 residues. Trimming removed 6 bases from V and 0 bases from J, with 9 bases in between. The CDR3: CASSPGGSGANVLTF. CDR3 in DNA: TGTGCCAGCAGCCCCGGGGGCTCTGGGGCCAACGTCCTGACTTTC.

This chain connects TRBV7-9 to TRBJ2-5; 8 bases are shared with TRBD2. CDR3 length equals 16 residues. The germline gives CDR1 SEHNR, CDR2 FQNEAQ (reference sequence). Trimming at V came to 3 bases and at J to 2 bases, leaving 8 bases not matched to a gene. The CDR3 here is CASSFRLLAAQETQYF. The CDR3, as DNA: TGTGCCAGCAGCTTTCGACTACTAGCGGCTCAAGAGACCCAGTACTTC.

J is TRBJ1-1 and V is TRBV27, with 9 bases aligning to TRBD1. J lost 0 bases, V lost 6 bases, and 5 bases had no gene match. The CDR3 contains 15 residues. Germline V gene lookup returns CDR1 MNHEY and CDR2 SMNVEV (reference sequence). The CDR3 here is CASSLGTGMNTEAFF. The CDR3 bases are TGTGCCAGCAGCCTAGGGACAGGGATGAACACTGAAGCTTTCTTT.